The 26 T cell receptor beta chains in this list originate from one sample, sequenced in a study of T cell changes during pregnancy in multiple sclerosis. Using immunoSEQ multiplex PCR, the repertoire was profiled, and TCRdb retains in-frame clones only, with some absent. Of tens of thousands of clones listed, about 93% are singletons. Sequenced here: CD8+ T cells from peripheral blood mononuclear cells, sampled in the third trimester of pregnancy. The receptors shown here come from a female donor with multiple sclerosis, enrolled in a pregnancy study.

The DNA of the CDR3 is TGTGCCAGCAGTTTTGGGAGATCTAATGAAAAACTGTTTTTT. This encodes CASSFGRSNEKLFF. V is TRBV28 and J is TRBJ1-4; no firm D call. The CDR3 runs 14 residues. V lost 3 bases and J lost 3, with 8 bases in between. The germline V gene has CDR1 MDHEN and CDR2 SYDVKM.

V and J are TRBV29-1 and TRBJ2-3; D is uncertain. CDR1 SQVTM and CDR2 ANQGSEA come from the germline V gene. The CDR3 totals 10 residues. The V and J ends lost 7 bases and 5 bases respectively, with 7 bases between them. The CDR3 DNA sequence: TGCAGCGGGTACTTAGATACGCAGTATTTT. This sequence encodes CSGYLDTQYF.

V gene TRBV7-9 combines with J gene TRBJ1-5; D is unresolved. Germline CDR1 reads SEHNR; CDR2 reads FQNEAQ (reference sequence). This CDR3 contains 13 residues. The ends were cut back, 4 bases at V and 6 bases at J, with 10 bases in the middle. The CDR3, as DNA: TGTGCCAGCAGCTCCTCTGATAGTCAGCCCCAGCATTTT. Its translation: CASSSSDSQPQHF.

V and J are TRBV4-2 and TRBJ2-1; 11 nucleotides line up with TRBD2. The germline V gene has CDR1 LGHNA and CDR2 YNFKEQ. CDR3 length: 15 amino acids. J gave up 4 bases and V 4 bases, and 3 bases lay outside the gene matches. The CDR3 loop reads CASSRTSGQYNEQFF. In DNA form, the CDR3 reads TGTGCCAGCAGCCGGACTAGCGGGCAATACAATGAGCAGTTCTTC.

The rearrangement links TRBV7-2 to TRBJ2-2; possible D gene TRBD1, 5 bases. The CDR3 loop spans 18 amino acids. Trimming stripped 1 base from V and 4 bases from J, with 19 bases between. CDR1 is SGHTA, CDR2 FQGNSA, per germline. CDR3 sequence (DNA): TGTGCCAGCAGCTTAGACAGGTCGACAGCCATGTCCACCGGGGAGCTGTTTTTT. It codes for CASSLDRSTAMSTGELFF.

V and J are TRBV2 and TRBJ2-1, with TRBD1 matching 8 bases. The germline gives CDR1 SNHLY, CDR2 FYNNEI. The CDR3 consists of 14 residues. J gave up 6 bases and V 5 bases, and 6 bases lay outside the gene matches. CDR3 in amino acids: CASSIRDRLNEQFF. For the CDR3, the DNA is TGTGCCAGCAGTATCCGGGACAGGCTCAATGAGCAGTTCTTC.

The chain carries TRBV6-6 and TRBJ2-7, with 7 bases lining up with TRBD1. This CDR3 region has 14 residues. Looked up from germline, CDR1 is MNHNY and CDR2 is SVGAGI (reference sequence). J lost 5 bases, V lost 7 bases, and 11 bases had no gene match. CDR3 in amino acids: CASTPGQGVNEQYF. CDR3 sequence (DNA): TGTGCCAGCACCCCGGGGCAGGGGGTGAACGAGCAGTACTTC.

This rearrangement joins TRBV7-6 to TRBJ2-5; 11 nucleotides align to TRBD1. Germline V gives CDR1 SGHVS, CDR2 FNYEAQ. Unmatched junction bases numbered 7, after V lost 2 bases and J lost 5 bases. The CDR3 extends over 16 amino acids. The CDR3 loop is CASSLSRTGGSETQYF. The CDR3 DNA reads as TGTGCCAGCAGCTTAAGCCGGACAGGGGGCTCGGAGACCCAGTACTTC.

The chain links TRBV5-1 to TRBJ1-1, with D unresolved. Looked up from germline, CDR1 is SGHRS and CDR2 is YFSETQ. The ends were cut back, 0 bases at V and 0 bases at J, with 9 bases in the middle. The CDR3 sequence is 15 residues long. CDR3 protein: CASSLVEGVNTEAFF. The CDR3 bases are TGCGCCAGCAGCTTGGTCGAAGGAGTGAACACTGAAGCTTTCTTT. The full variable domain, with the rest looked up from reference TRBV5-1 and TRBJ1-1, is KAGVTQTPRYLIKTRGQQVTLSCSPISGHRSVSWYQQTPGQGLQFLFEYFSETQRNKGNFPGRFSGRQFSNSRSEMNVSTLELGDSALYLCASSLVEGVNTEAFFGQGTRLTVV.

The genes are TRBV28 and TRBJ2-7, with unresolved D. Between the trimmed V and J ends, which lost 2 bases and 3 bases, there was a span of 11 bases. This CDR3 has 14 residues. From germline, CDR1 is MDHEN and CDR2 SYDVKM. CDR3 residues: CASSLGQSDYEQYF. The CDR3, as DNA: TGTGCCAGCAGTTTAGGGCAGTCCGACTACGAGCAGTACTTC. The full variable domain, in which reference TRBV28 and TRBJ2-7 provide the parts outside the CDR3, is DVKVTQSSRYLVKRTGEKVFLECVQDMDHENMFWYRQDPGLGLRLIYFSYDVKMKEKGDIPEGYSVSREKKERFSLILESASTNQTSMYLCASSLGQSDYEQYFGPGTRLTVT.

This clone was picked up a small number of times. The chain uses TRBV7-2 and TRBJ1-1, with 7 bases that match TRBD1. There are 15 residues in the CDR3. Germline CDR1 is SGHTA and CDR2 is FQGNSA. Trimming cost V 5 bases and J 2 bases; bases outside gene matches: 8. This CDR3 reads CASSPPTGINTEAFF. CDR3 in DNA: TGTGCCAGCAGCCCTCCGACAGGGATAAACACTGAAGCTTTCTTT.

There are a few counts of this clone. The chain employs TRBV2 and TRBJ2-1, with 8 bases matching TRBD1. The junction had 10 bases not matched to a gene; V was cut back by 8 bases and J by 16 bases. Germline CDR1 and CDR2: SNHLY and FYNNEI. The CDR3 contains 11 residues. CDR3 in amino acids: CASEGRQGIFF. CDR3 bases: TGTGCCAGCGAAGGTCGACAGGGGATCTTCTTC.

This sequence joins TRBV2 and TRBJ2-2, with 8 bases matching TRBD1. The CDR3 totals 15 residues. Germline CDR1 is SNHLY and CDR2 is FYNNEI. After removal of 7 bases from V and 3 bases from J, the junction contained 7 bases not matched to a gene. The CDR3 is CASKDRGRDTGELFF. CDR3 sequence (DNA): TGTGCCAGCAAAGACAGGGGCAGGGACACCGGGGAGCTGTTTTTT.

The gene calls are TRBV2 and TRBJ2-3; D is perhaps TRBD1 (6 bases). The V end lost 4 bases, the J end lost 4 bases, and 15 bases lay between the germline ends. Germline values: CDR1 SNHLY, CDR2 FYNNEI. This CDR3 is built from 15 residues. The chain's CDR3 is CASSGITGSPDTQYF. The CDR3 coding sequence is TGTGCCAGCAGTGGGATTACAGGGTCCCCAGATACGCAGTATTTT.

The chain links TRBV5-1 to TRBJ2-1; perhaps TRBD2 as D (6 bases). V was shortened by 5 bases and J by 6 bases, with 21 bases between the two germline ends. Germline assignment: CDR1 SGHRS and CDR2 YFSETQ. The CDR3 is 16 amino acids. The CDR3 DNA sequence: TGCGCCAGCAGTCAACCGCCTAGCGTGTTAGGCAATGAGCAGTTCTTC. Translation: CASSQPPSVLGNEQFF.

The rearrangement uses TRBV2 and TRBJ2-1, with 12 bases identical to TRBD2. The trim removed 3 bases at V and 8 bases at J, leaving 8 bases unmatched. CDR1 SNHLY and CDR2 FYNNEI come from the germline V gene. CDR3 length equals 16 residues. CDR3 DNA sequence: TGTGCCAGCAGTGATGGGTCTAGCGGGAGGGCCCATGAGCAGTTCTTC. Its translation: CASSDGSSGRAHEQFF.

The chain joins TRBV5-1 to TRBJ2-3; a weak D match, TRBD1 (5 bases). Per the germline V gene, CDR1 is SGHRS and CDR2 is YFSETQ. The CDR3 sequence is 15 residues long. Trimming stripped 0 bases from V and 2 bases from J, with 10 bases between. The CDR3 region is CASSLEQAYTDTQYF. The CDR3 DNA reads as TGCGCCAGCAGCTTGGAACAGGCATACACAGATACGCAGTATTTT.

The V call is TRBV7-6, the J call TRBJ2-1; TRBD1 agrees at 9 bases. The trim removed 1 base at V and 9 bases at J, leaving 7 bases unmatched. Germline V CDR1 and CDR2: SGHVS, FNYEAQ. The CDR3 is 15 residues long. Here the CDR3 DNA reads TGTGCCAGCAGCTTAGTCGACAGGGGGGTGGCTGAGCAGTTCTTC. Its protein is CASSLVDRGVAEQFF. The whole variable domain, remainder taken from reference TRBV7-6 and TRBJ2-1, is GAGVSQSPRYKVTKRGQDVALRCDPISGHVSLYWYRQALGQGPEFLTYFNYEAQQDKSGLPNDRFSAERPEGSISTLTIQRTEQRDSAMYRCASSLVDRGVAEQFFGPGTRLTVL.

The rearrangement joins TRBV9 to TRBJ2-3; TRBD1 aligns across 7 bases. Germline V gene sequence: CDR1 SGDLS, CDR2 YYNGEE. The CDR3 totals 14 residues. The trim removed 4 bases at V and 6 bases at J, leaving 8 bases unmatched. CDR3 in DNA: TGTGCCAGCAGCCCCCCCCCGGGACAGGATACGCAGTATTTT. Amino acids: CASSPPPGQDTQYF.

The chain recombines TRBV15 with TRBJ1-1, with D perhaps matching TRBD1 (5 bases). The CDR3 contains 13 residues. Germline lookup yields CDR1 LNHNV and CDR2 YYDKDF (reference sequence). Trimming removed 5 bases at V and 5 bases at J, with 12 bases between. CDR3 amino acids: CATSPSGGTEAFF. The CDR3 bases are TGTGCCACCAGCCCCTCTGGGGGGACTGAAGCTTTCTTT.

As DNA, the CDR3 is TGTGCCAGTAGTATAGAGGGTTGGGTGGGGACAGAGCAGTTCTTC. It translates to CASSIEGWVGTEQFF. This chain connects TRBV19 to TRBJ2-1; a weak D match, TRBD1 (6 bases). The V end lost 0 bases, the J end lost 10 bases, and 16 bases lay between the germline ends. The CDR3 sequence is 15 residues long. In germline, CDR1 is LNHDA, CDR2 SQIVND (reference sequence).

J is TRBJ2-7 and V is TRBV6-5; D might be TRBD1 (5 bases). Germline CDR1 reads MNHEY; CDR2 reads SVGAGI. The CDR3 has 14 amino acids. Trimming left V 2 bases short and J 0 bases short, with 8 bases between. In DNA, the CDR3 is TGTGCCAGCAGTTACGGTCAGGGCTCCTACGAGCAGTACTTC. Amino acid sequence: CASSYGQGSYEQYF.

This chain's CDR3 is CASSRTGFQFF. The CDR3 DNA is TGTGCCAGCAGTCGCACGGGATTCCAGTTCTTC. The J gene is TRBJ2-1, the V gene TRBV9, with a tentative D call TRBD2 (5 bases). V lost 5 bases and J lost 13, with 13 bases in between. The V gene's germline CDR1 is SGDLS and CDR2 YYNGEE. This CDR3 spans 11 amino acids.

The V gene is TRBV7-9, the J gene TRBJ1-4, with D unresolved. Per germline, CDR1 SEHNR and CDR2 FQNEAQ (reference sequence). The V end lost 1 base, the J end lost 0 bases, and 3 bases lay between the germline ends. The CDR3 is 14 amino acids. The CDR3 spells CASSLDSTNEKLFF. CDR3 bases: TGTGCCAGCAGCTTAGACTCAACTAATGAAAAACTGTTTTTT. The full variable domain, in which reference TRBV7-9 and TRBJ1-4 provide the parts outside the CDR3, is DTGVSQNPRHKITKRGQNVTFRCDPISEHNRLYWYRQTLGQGPEFLTYFQNEAQLEKSRLLSDRFSAERPKGSFSTLEIQRTEQGDSAMYLCASSLDSTNEKLFFGSGTQLSVL.

V gene TRBV30 combines with J gene TRBJ2-5; D might be TRBD1 (6 bases). The J call may be in error: the DNA end matches TRBJ2-7 better. The CDR3 is 12 amino acids. CDR1 and CDR2 (germline): GTSNPN, SVGIG (reference sequence). The DNA for the CDR3 is TGTGCCTGGACAGGGACACCCTACGAGCAGTACTTC. It encodes CAWTGTPYEQYF.

V usage is TRBV4-3 and J usage is TRBJ1-4, with 9 nucleotides matching TRBD1. This CDR3 contains 16 residues. Unmatched junction bases numbered 7, after V lost 0 bases and J lost 8 bases. Germline assignment: CDR1 LGHNA and CDR2 YSLEER. The CDR3 protein is CASSQDSGQGGEKLFF. CDR3 sequence (DNA): TGCGCCAGCAGCCAAGATTCGGGACAGGGTGGAGAAAAACTGTTTTTT.